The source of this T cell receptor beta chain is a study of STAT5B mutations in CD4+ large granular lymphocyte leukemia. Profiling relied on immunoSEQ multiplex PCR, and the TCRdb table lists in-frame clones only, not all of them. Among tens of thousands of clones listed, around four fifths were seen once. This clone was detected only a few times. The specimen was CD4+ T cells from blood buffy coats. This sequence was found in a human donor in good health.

The CDR3 DNA reads as TGTGCCAGCAGCTCTGGGACCTTCAGCAATCAGCCCCAGCATTTT. Translated: CASSSGTFSNQPQHF. The V call is TRBV5-8, the J call TRBJ1-5, with D tentatively TRBD1 (5 bases). Trimming removed 3 bases from V and 1 base from J, with 11 bases in between. In germline, CDR1 is SGHTS, CDR2 YDEGEE. CDR3 length: 15 amino acids.